The clone carrying this T cell receptor (beta chain) was seen just once. Its antigen is undetermined. The data belong to a study of shared clonotypes between healthy human individuals. Whole-study results and caveats: Although depth was large, rarefaction showed that sequencing of the sorted subsets was incomplete.

The naive CD8 subset, CD45RO-negative cells positively selected for CCR7, excluded terminally differentiated effector memory CD45RA+ cells. Germline CDR1 MDHEN, CDR2 SYDVKM. V lost 7 bases and J 4 bases, leaving 29 bases between the germline ends. The CDR3 contains 19 residues. Every immunoSEQ plate was one replicate of a subset's evenly spread DNA. In the original processing: ImmunoSEQ junction-only sequences lacked quality scores, so their filtering differed. Produced via immunoSEQ multiplex PCR; TCRdb's table is partial and in-frame only. V and J calls plus clone size are reproduced from that table; the DNA served to infer D and trimming. The profile shows around 1,900,000 clones, just under 95% of them singletons.

The clonotype originates from a man in his late teens or twenties in good health. Some clones in this sample may be carry-over from other donors' samples. This rearrangement joins TRBV28 to TRBJ1-3, with D hard to call. The specimen sequenced was naive CD8+ T cells from PBMCs. In nucleotides, the CDR3 is TGTGCCAGCACCCCCCTTTGGCCGGCGGGAATCGGGCCCGGAAACACCATATATTTT. Translation gives CASTPLWPAGIGPGNTIYF.